One TCR beta chain is described in this entry. A second PCR, run for about 6 to 12 cycles, used a sample-barcoded 5' primer plus a J-beta primer mix. MiXCR was run by TCRdb on the 5' RACE reads, yielding one entry per CDR3 protein. The sample lists 550,000 to 800,000 distinct CDR3 sequences; around a fifth were seen once. This entry is derived from a study of blood T cells in healthy people across ages. The receptor's source is a man between 65 and 79 years old in good health. Material for sequencing was blood.

The chain's CDR3 is CASSQGTGTGSSGANVLTF. CDR3 coding DNA: TGCGCCAGCAGCCAAGGCACCGGGACAGGGAGTTCTGGGGCCAACGTCCTGACTTTC. The rearrangement links TRBV4-3 to TRBJ2-6, with 9 nucleotides matching TRBD1. The CDR3 is made up of 19 amino acids. Germline V CDR1 and CDR2: LGHNA, YSLEER. J was trimmed by 1 base and V by 1 base; bases with no gene match: 8.